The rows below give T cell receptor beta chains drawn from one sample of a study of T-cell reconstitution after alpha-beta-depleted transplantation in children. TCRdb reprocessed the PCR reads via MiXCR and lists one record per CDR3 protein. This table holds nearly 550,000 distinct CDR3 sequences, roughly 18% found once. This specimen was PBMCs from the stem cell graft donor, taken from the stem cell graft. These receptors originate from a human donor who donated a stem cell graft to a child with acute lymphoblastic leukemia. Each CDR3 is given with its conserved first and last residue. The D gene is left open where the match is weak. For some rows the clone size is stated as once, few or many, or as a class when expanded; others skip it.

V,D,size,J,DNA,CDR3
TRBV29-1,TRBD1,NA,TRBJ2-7,TGCAGCGTTGAAGCCGAAGGGACAGGATCCTACGAGCAGTACTTC,CSVEAEGTGSYEQYF
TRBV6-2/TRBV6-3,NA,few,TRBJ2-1,TGTGCCAGCAGGTGGGACCACAATGAGCAGTTCTTC,CASRWDHNEQFF
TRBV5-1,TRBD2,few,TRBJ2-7,TGCGCCAGCAGCCCCTCCCCCGGGACTAGAGAATACGAGCAGTACTTC,CASSPSPGTREYEQYF
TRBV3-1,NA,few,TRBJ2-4,TGTGCCAGCAGCCAACACCCGAAGGGTTTTCAGTACTTC,CASSQHPKGFQYF
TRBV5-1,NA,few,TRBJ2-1,TGCGCCAGCAGCTTTTGGGAAAGGGAGCAGTTCTTC,CASSFWEREQFF
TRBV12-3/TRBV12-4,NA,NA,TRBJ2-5,TGTGCCAGCAGTCCTAGGGTGTCCTACAAGTACCAAGAGACCCAGTACTTC,CASSPRVSYKYQETQYF
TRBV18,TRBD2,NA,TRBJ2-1,TGTGCCAGCTCACCACCGGGACTAGCGGAAGGGGGTGAGCAGTTCTTC,CASSPPGLAEGGEQFF
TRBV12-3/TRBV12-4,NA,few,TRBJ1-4,TGTGCCAGCAGTTTTCGCGTTGAAAAACTGTTTTTT,CASSFRVEKLFF
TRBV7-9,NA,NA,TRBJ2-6,TGTGCCAGCAGGGGTGGGGGTTCCGGGGCCAACGTCCTGACTTTC,CASRGGGSGANVLTF
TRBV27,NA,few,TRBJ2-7,TGTGCCAGCAGTTCCTCCGGAGCGAGCTCCTACGAGCAGTACTTC,CASSSSGASSYEQYF
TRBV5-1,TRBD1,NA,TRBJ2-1,TGCGCCAGCAGCTTGGGGGACAGGGATGATGAGCAGTTCTTC,CASSLGDRDDEQFF
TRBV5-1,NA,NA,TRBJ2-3,TGCGCCAGCAGCCCAGACATGGGCCGGATCCCGCAGTATTTT,CASSPDMGRIPQYF
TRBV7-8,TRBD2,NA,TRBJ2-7,TGTGCCAGCAGCCTCAACAGACTAGCGGGAGTAAACGAGCAGTACTTC,CASSLNRLAGVNEQYF
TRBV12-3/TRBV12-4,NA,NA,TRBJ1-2,TGTGCCAGCACGACGGAGACCTATGGCTACACCTTC,CASTTETYGYTF
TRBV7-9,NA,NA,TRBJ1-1,TGTGCCAGCAGCCCGCAGGAGAGTTTGACTGAAGCTTTCTTT,CASSPQESLTEAFF
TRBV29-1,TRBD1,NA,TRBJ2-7,TGCAGCGTGAAGCCCCCGGACAGGGAATACGAGCAGTACTTC,CSVKPPDREYEQYF
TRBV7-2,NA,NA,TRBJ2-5,TGTGCCAGCAGCTATTTCCTTAGTAGTCGGGAGACCCAGTACTTC,CASSYFLSSRETQYF